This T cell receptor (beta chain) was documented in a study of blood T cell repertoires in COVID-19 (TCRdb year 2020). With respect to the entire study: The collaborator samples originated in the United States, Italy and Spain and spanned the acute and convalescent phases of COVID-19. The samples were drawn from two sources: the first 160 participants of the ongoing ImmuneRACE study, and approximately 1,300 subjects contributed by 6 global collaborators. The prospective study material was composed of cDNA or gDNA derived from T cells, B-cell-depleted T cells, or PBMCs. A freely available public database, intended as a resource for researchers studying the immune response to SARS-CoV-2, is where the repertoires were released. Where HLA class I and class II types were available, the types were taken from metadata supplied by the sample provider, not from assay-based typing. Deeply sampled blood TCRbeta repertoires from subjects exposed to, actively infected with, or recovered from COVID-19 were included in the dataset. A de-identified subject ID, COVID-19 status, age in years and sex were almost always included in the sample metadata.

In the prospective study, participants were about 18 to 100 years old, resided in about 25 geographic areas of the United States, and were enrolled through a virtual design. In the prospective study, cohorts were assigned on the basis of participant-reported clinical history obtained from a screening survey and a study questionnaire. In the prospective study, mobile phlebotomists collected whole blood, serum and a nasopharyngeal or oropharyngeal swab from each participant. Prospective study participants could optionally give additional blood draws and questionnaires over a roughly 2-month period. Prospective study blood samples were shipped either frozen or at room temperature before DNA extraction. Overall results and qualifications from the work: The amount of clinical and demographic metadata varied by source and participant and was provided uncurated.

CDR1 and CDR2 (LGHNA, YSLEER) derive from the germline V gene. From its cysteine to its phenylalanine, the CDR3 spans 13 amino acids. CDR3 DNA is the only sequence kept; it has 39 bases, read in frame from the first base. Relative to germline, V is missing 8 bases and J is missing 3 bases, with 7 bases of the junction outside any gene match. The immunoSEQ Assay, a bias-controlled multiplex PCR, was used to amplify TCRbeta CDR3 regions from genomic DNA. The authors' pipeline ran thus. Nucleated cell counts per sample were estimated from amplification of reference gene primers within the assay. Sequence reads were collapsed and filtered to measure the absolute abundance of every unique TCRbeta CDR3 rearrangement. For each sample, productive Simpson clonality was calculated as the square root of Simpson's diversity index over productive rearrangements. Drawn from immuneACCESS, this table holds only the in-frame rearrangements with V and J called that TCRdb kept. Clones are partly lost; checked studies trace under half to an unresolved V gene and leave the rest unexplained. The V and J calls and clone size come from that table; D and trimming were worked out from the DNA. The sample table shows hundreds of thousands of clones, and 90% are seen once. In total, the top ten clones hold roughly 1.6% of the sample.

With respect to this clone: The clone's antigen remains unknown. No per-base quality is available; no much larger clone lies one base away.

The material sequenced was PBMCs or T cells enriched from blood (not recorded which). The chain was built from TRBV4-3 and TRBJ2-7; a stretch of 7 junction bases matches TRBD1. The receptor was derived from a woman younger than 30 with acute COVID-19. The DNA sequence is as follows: TGCGCCAGCGGTAGGGACAGACACTACGAGCAGTACTTC. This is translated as CASGRDRHYEQYF.